Below are 25 T cell receptor beta chains sequenced from a single sample in a study of cytotoxic CD8 clonotypes in ibrutinib-treated CLL. Assay used: immunoSEQ multiplex PCR; TCRdb lists only in-frame clones, some missing. In the table there are fewer than 300,000 clones, approximately 76% of which are singletons. The sequences come from PBMCs, collected at disease progression, from a patient treated with ibrutinib. Receptors were obtained from a human donor with chronic lymphocytic leukemia.

The chain combines TRBV28 with TRBJ1-5; no clear D. V was trimmed by 7 bases and J by 3 bases, leaving 16 bases between them. This CDR3 is 15 amino acids long. In germline, CDR1 is MDHEN, CDR2 SYDVKM. CDR3 coding DNA: TGTGCCAGCACTCTCCTTAGGGTAACCAATCAGCCCCAGCATTTT. Protein: CASTLLRVTNQPQHF.

The V call is TRBV11-2, the J call TRBJ1-3; possibly TRBD1 for D (5 bases). V was shortened by 1 base and J by 3 bases, with 13 bases between the two germline ends. The germline CDR1 and CDR2 sequences are SGHAT and FQNNGV. This CDR3 spans 16 amino acids. As DNA, the CDR3 is TGTGCCAGCAGCTTAGTGAGGGGCTTCGGTGGAAACACCATATATTTT. Protein: CASSLVRGFGGNTIYF.

CDR3 loop: CASSLVPAGPSYEQYF. As DNA, the CDR3 is TGTGCCAGCAGCTTGGTTCCGGCTGGACCATCCTACGAGCAGTACTTC. The rearrangement joins TRBV7-8 to TRBJ2-7; D not certain. The V and J ends lost 3 bases and 1 base respectively, with 16 bases between them. The germline V gene encodes CDR1 SGHVS and CDR2 FQNEAQ. The CDR3 runs to 16 residues.

The chain is built from TRBV9 and TRBJ1-1; D is possibly TRBD1 (6 bases). The V gene lost 0 bases and the J gene lost 1 base, with 13 bases spanning the gap. In germline, CDR1 is SGDLS, CDR2 YYNGEE. The CDR3 totals 16 residues. This CDR3 reads CASSVGPQGWNTEAFF. Written as DNA, the CDR3 is TGTGCCAGCAGCGTAGGCCCACAGGGTTGGAACACTGAAGCTTTCTTT.

The rearrangement links TRBV20-1 to TRBJ2-3; the D is unclear. From germline, CDR1 is DFQATT and CDR2 SNEGSKA (reference sequence). This CDR3 comprises 11 residues. V lost 2 bases, J lost 6 bases, and 6 bases lay in between. CDR3 nucleotides: TGCAGTGCTAGACTTTTGGATACGCAGTATTTT. This sequence encodes CSARLLDTQYF.

The table lists this clone with a few counts. CDR3 DNA: TGTGCCAGCAGTGAAGCTTGGTCCTACTATGGCTACACCTTC. It translates to CASSEAWSYYGYTF. V and J are TRBV6-1 and TRBJ1-2, with D uncertain. The CDR3 spans 14 residues. CDR1 MNHNS and CDR2 SASEGT come from the germline V gene. With 0 bases removed from V and 3 bases from J, the gap between germline ends came to 8 bases.

This clone was detected once. V is TRBV23-1 and J is TRBJ2-2; TRBD1 matches 7 bases. TRBV23-1 has ORF status, its function being uncertain. V dropped 2 bases and J dropped 4; count of bases not matched to a gene: 10. This CDR3 has 17 residues. CDR3 amino acids: CASSQIAQGVGTGELFF. The CDR3 DNA reads TGCGCCAGCAGTCAAATTGCCCAGGGGGTTGGCACCGGGGAGCTGTTTTTT.

In nucleotides, the CDR3 is TGCGCCAGCAGCAATCGACAGGGCGGCGGGGAGCTGTTTTTT. Translating gives CASSNRQGGGELFF. The chain combines TRBV5-1 with TRBJ2-2, with TRBD1 identical over 7 bases. J gave up 7 bases and V 4 bases, and 7 bases lay outside the gene matches. The CDR3 is 14 residues long. Germline lookup yields CDR1 SGHRS and CDR2 YFSETQ.

V is TRBV7-6 and J is TRBJ2-2; a weak D match, TRBD2 (6 bases). V dropped 3 bases and J dropped 4 bases, with 12 bases sitting between them. The germline gives CDR1 SGHVS, CDR2 FNYEAQ. The length of the CDR3 is 15 residues. The CDR3 region has the DNA TGTGCCAGCAGCTTGGGGGTCGGGGGCACCGGGGAGCTGTTTTTT. This sequence encodes CASSLGVGGTGELFF. The variable domain in full, with the rest retrieved from reference TRBV7-6 and TRBJ2-2, is GAGVSQSPRYKVTKRGQDVALRCDPISGHVSLYWYRQALGQGPEFLTYFNYEAQQDKSGLPNDRFSAERPEGSISTLTIQRTEQRDSAMYRCASSLGVGGTGELFFGEGSRLTVL.

CDR3 bases: TGTGCCAGCAGTGGCGGGACGATCTATGGCTACACCTTC. Residues: CASSGGTIYGYTF. The V and J genes are TRBV6-1 and TRBJ1-2; D is perhaps TRBD1 (5 bases). Trimming shortened V by 4 bases and J by 4 bases, and 10 bases separated the two germline ends. Germline loops: CDR1 MNHNS, CDR2 SASEGT. There are 13 residues in the CDR3.

The chain joins TRBV4-1 to TRBJ2-5; 10 bases match TRBD1. Trimming cost V 0 bases and J 2 bases; bases outside gene matches: 6. CDR3 size: 17 residues. Germline CDR1 MGHRA, CDR2 YSYEKL. In nucleotides, the CDR3 is TGCGCCAGCAGCCAAGATCGGGGACAGGGGAGGCAAGAGACCCAGTACTTC. It specifies CASSQDRGQGRQETQYF.

CDR3 sequence reads: CASSQTGLDTEAFF. In DNA, the CDR3 is TGCGCCAGCAGCCAAACAGGGTTGGACACTGAAGCTTTCTTT. This chain uses TRBV4-1 with TRBJ1-1, with D possibly being TRBD1 (6 bases). Trimming took off 2 bases at V and 3 bases at J, with 10 bases between the two ends. Germline-derived CDR1 and CDR2 are MGHRA and YSYEKL. CDR3 length: 14 residues.

The chain links TRBV4-1 to TRBJ2-5; D is undetermined. Trimming removed 5 bases from V and 5 bases from J, with 12 bases in between. Germline V gives CDR1 MGHRA, CDR2 YSYEKL. The CDR3 loop spans 13 amino acids. The CDR3 is CASSVNPRETQYF. In DNA form, the CDR3 reads TGCGCCAGCAGCGTAAATCCCCGGGAGACCCAGTACTTC.

The chain carries TRBV5-1 and TRBJ2-1, with D possibly TRBD1 on 5 matching bases. This CDR3 contains 13 residues. Trimming stripped 2 bases from V and 6 bases from J, with 9 bases between. Germline V CDR1 and CDR2: SGHRS, YFSETQ. DNA for the CDR3: TGCGCCAGCAGCTTCCCCCAGGGCAATGAGCAGTTCTTC. Translated, it gives CASSFPQGNEQFF.

The chain has TRBV5-1 and TRBJ2-5; 9 bases agree with TRBD2. The germline CDR1 and CDR2 sequences are SGHRS and YFSETQ. This CDR3 contains 16 residues. Trimming removed 6 bases from V and 5 bases from J; junction bases left unmatched: 14. CDR3 DNA sequence: TGCGCCAGCAAACTGGGTAGCGGGAGTGTGACGGAGACCCAGTACTTC. Translation gives CASKLGSGSVTETQYF. Looking up the rest from reference TRBV5-1 and TRBJ2-5 gives the full variable domain: KAGVTQTPRYLIKTRGQQVTLSCSPISGHRSVSWYQQTPGQGLQFLFEYFSETQRNKGNFPGRFSGRQFSNSRSEMNVSTLELGDSALYLCASKLGSGSVTETQYFGPGTRLLVL.

In its sample, this clone was seen many times. The gene calls are TRBV19 and TRBJ1-6; 10 bases are shared with TRBD1. V dropped 5 bases and J dropped 8; count of bases not matched to a gene: 6. CDR3 length: 15 residues. In germline, CDR1 is LNHDA, CDR2 SQIVND (reference sequence). The CDR3, as DNA: TGTGCCAGTAGTTCACCAGGGACAGGGGATTCACCCCTCCACTTT. Translating gives CASSSPGTGDSPLHF.

On this clone: Other DNA sequences within the sample encode an identical CDR3. The genes are TRBV11-2 and TRBJ2-5; possible D gene TRBD2, 6 bases. Trimming shortened V by 5 bases and J by 8 bases, and 9 bases separated the two germline ends. Germline CDR1 SGHAT, CDR2 FQNNGV. The CDR3 extends over 11 amino acids. The CDR3 protein is CASSLGGTQYF. In nucleotides, the CDR3 is TGTGCCAGCAGCCTGGGGGGAACCCAGTACTTC.

The chain recombines TRBV5-1 with TRBJ2-7; 7 bases are a match to TRBD1. Germline CDR1 SGHRS, CDR2 YFSETQ. Losses at the gene ends were 0 bases for V and 3 bases for J; bases not matched to a gene: 12. This CDR3 is 17 amino acids long. CDR3 sequence (DNA): TGCGCCAGCAGCTTGGCCCTCCTACGGGACAGTGACTACGAGCAGTACTTC. Translation gives CASSLALLRDSDYEQYF.

V usage is TRBV9 and J usage is TRBJ2-1; 7 bases agree with TRBD1. CDR1 SGDLS and CDR2 YYNGEE come from the germline V gene. V was pared by 2 bases and J by 0 bases, with 5 bases of the junction left unmatched. The CDR3 sequence is 16 residues long. This CDR3 reads CASSVSGTASYNEQFF. The CDR3 coding sequence is TGTGCCAGCAGCGTCTCCGGGACAGCCTCCTACAATGAGCAGTTCTTC.

This chain connects TRBV11-2 to TRBJ2-1, with TRBD2 matching over 10 bases. The CDR3 spans 18 residues. The V segment lost 2 bases and the J segment 4 bases; nucleotides outside the gene matches: 11. CDR1 and CDR2 from the germline V gene are SGHAT and FQNNGV. The CDR3 loop is CASSLTLSGRAGYNEQFF. As DNA, the CDR3 is TGTGCCAGCAGCTTAACTTTAAGCGGGAGGGCCGGATACAATGAGCAGTTCTTC.

This chain links TRBV5-1 with TRBJ2-7; weak D call: TRBD1 (6 bases). The CDR3 has 14 amino acids. Between the trimmed V and J ends, which lost 3 bases and 0 bases, there was a span of 10 bases. Germline V gene sequence: CDR1 SGHRS, CDR2 YFSETQ. CDR3 bases: TGCGCCAGCAGCTACCGGGACACCTCCTACGAGCAGTACTTC. Protein: CASSYRDTSYEQYF.

This clone was seen more than once but under ten times. The CDR3 region is CAGADQLFSNQPQHF. CDR3 coding DNA: TGTGCCGGAGCGGACCAGTTATTTAGCAATCAGCCCCAGCATTTT. The V call is TRBV9, the J call TRBJ1-5; D is unclear. The length of the CDR3 is 15 residues. V gave up 10 bases and J gave up 0 bases, with 17 bases separating them. Germline V CDR1 and CDR2: SGDLS, YYNGEE.

The chain combines TRBV10-3 with TRBJ1-6; D uncertain. V lost 3 bases and J 0 bases, leaving 12 bases between the germline ends. CDR1 ENHRY and CDR2 SYGVKD come from the germline V gene. The CDR3 extends over 17 amino acids. CDR3 amino acids: CAISEQSRFSYNSPLHF. As DNA, the CDR3 is TGTGCCATCAGTGAACAATCTAGATTCTCCTATAATTCACCCCTCCACTTT.

This sequence joins TRBV6-5 and TRBJ1-1; no clear D. The CDR3 runs 15 residues. In germline, CDR1 is MNHEY, CDR2 SVGAGI. The V end lost 4 bases, the J end lost 1 base, and 13 bases lay between the germline ends. CDR3 region: CASSWTNTWNTEAFF. The CDR3 DNA follows: TGTGCCAGCAGTTGGACGAACACGTGGAACACTGAAGCTTTCTTT.

This clone came up a few times. The chain uses TRBV7-2 and TRBJ2-7; maybe TRBD1 (5 bases). The CDR3 runs to 12 residues. V dropped 2 bases and J dropped 3 bases, with 5 bases sitting between them. Germline CDR1 reads SGHTA; CDR2 reads FQGNSA. In DNA, the CDR3 is TGTGCCAGCAGCTTACAGGGCTACGAGCAGTACTTC. Translation gives CASSLQGYEQYF.